The clone carrying this T cell receptor (beta chain) was found once. Its antigen is as yet unknown. There are 13 residues in the CDR3. V was shortened by 2 bases and J by 11 bases, with 13 bases between the two germline ends. Germline V gene lookup returns CDR1 SGHTA and CDR2 FQGTGA. The data stem from a study of cytomegalovirus exposure and HLA in healthy donors. Points from the study as a whole: In a later analysis, an Asian-associated ancestry cluster reportedly showed fewer N-insertions than the roughly 710-donor mean. Clonal expansion was found to be greater in HLA-associated TCR beta chains than in equally common others in a later analysis. According to the study, 160 or so TCR beta chains were cytomegalovirus-associated.

Use of 60 Vbeta and 13 Jbeta primers characterized the PCR. The assay was immunoSEQ multiplex PCR, and TCRdb's table has in-frame clones only and misses some. The sample shows about 230,000 clones, over 65% of them seen only once. The receptor comes from a woman aged 60-75 years in good health and CMV-seropositive. The chain carries TRBV7-3 and TRBJ2-1; possibly TRBD1 for D (7 bases). The sequenced sample was PBMCs. The CDR3 coding sequence is TGTGCCAGCAGCTTATGGCGGGACAGAAAGCAGTTCTTC. Translated: CASSLWRDRKQFF.